Shown below are 3 T cell receptor beta chains from a single sample sequenced in a study of shared clonotypes between healthy human individuals. Produced via immunoSEQ multiplex PCR; TCRdb's table is partial and in-frame only. The sample has approximately 710,000 clones; 90% are singletons. Sample: memory CD8+ T cells from PBMCs. Noted subset: CD45RO+ cells pooled with CCR7-negative TemRA cells. The receptors derive from a man between 18 and 29 years old in good health. Some clones in this sample may be carry-over from other donors' samples.

The chain couples TRBV29-1 to TRBJ2-1, with unresolved D. Germline V CDR1 and CDR2: SQVTM, ANQGSEA. This CDR3 comprises 12 residues. V lost 0 bases and J 9 bases, leaving 9 bases between the germline ends. CDR3 DNA: TGCAGCGTTGAAGATCTACTGGGTGAGCAGTTCTTC. This codes for CSVEDLLGEQFF.

This clone was counted between two and nine times. The CDR3 coding sequence is TGCGCCAGCAGCCTTCCGGGAGGTGAAGCTTTCTTT. It yields the protein CASSLPGGEAFF. This chain joins TRBV4-1 and TRBJ1-1; D unclear. This CDR3 region has 12 residues. Germline CDR1 is MGHRA and CDR2 is YSYEKL. V lost 4 bases and J lost 7, with 10 bases in between.

The chain uses TRBV5-8 and TRBJ2-7; 10 nucleotides match TRBD1. Germline values: CDR1 SGHTS, CDR2 YDEGEE. This CDR3 has 15 residues. The V and J ends lost 4 bases and 6 bases, in that order; junction bases with no gene match: 10. CDR3 bases: TGTGCCAGCAGCCCTACCGGGACAGGGGTCTTCGAGCAGTACTTC. Protein product: CASSPTGTGVFEQYF.